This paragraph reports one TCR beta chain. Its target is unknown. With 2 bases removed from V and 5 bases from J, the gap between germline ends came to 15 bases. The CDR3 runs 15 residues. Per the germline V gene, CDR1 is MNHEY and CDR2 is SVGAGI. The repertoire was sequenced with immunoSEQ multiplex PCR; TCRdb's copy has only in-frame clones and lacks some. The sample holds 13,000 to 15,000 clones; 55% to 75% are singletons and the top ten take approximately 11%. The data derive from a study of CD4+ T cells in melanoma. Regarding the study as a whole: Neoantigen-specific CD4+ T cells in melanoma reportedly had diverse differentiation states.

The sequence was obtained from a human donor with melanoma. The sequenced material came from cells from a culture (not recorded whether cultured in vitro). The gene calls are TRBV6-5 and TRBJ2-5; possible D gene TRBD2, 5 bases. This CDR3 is CASSYRTGVGETQYF. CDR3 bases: TGTGCCAGCAGTTACCGGACCGGGGTTGGGGAGACCCAGTACTTC.